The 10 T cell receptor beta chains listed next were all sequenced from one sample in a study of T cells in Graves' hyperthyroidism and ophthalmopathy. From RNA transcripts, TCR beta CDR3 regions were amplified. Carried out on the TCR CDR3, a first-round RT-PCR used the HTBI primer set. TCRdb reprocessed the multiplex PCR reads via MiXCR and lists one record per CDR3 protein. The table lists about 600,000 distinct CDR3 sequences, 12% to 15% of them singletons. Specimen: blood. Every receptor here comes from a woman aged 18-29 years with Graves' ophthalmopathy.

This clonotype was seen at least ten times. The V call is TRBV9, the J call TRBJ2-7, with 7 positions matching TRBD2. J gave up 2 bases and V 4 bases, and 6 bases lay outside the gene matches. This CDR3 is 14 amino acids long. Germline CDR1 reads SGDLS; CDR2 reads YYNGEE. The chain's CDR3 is CASSSPAGTYEQYF. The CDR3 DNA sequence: TGTGCCAGCAGCTCGCCAGCGGGGACCTACGAGCAGTACTTC. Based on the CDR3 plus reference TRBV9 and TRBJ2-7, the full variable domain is DSGVTQTPKHLITATGQRVTLRCSPRSGDLSVYWYQQSLDQGLQFLIQYYNGEERAKGNILERFSAQQFPDLHSELNLSSLELGDSALYFCASSSPAGTYEQYFGPGTRLTVT.

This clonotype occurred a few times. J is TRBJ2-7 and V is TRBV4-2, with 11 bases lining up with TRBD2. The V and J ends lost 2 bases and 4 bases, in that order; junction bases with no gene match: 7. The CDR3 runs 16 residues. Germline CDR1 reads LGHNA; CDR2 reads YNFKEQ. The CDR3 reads CASSQTSGSPLYEQYF. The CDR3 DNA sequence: TGTGCCAGCAGCCAAACTAGCGGGAGCCCCCTTTACGAGCAGTACTTC.

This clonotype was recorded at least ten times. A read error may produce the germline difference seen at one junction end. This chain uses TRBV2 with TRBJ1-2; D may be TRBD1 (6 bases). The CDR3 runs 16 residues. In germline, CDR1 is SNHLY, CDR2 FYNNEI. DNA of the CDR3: TGTGCCAGCAGCGAAGAACGGGCAGGGGTGTTGGGGGGCTACACCTTC. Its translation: CASSEERAGVLGGYTF.

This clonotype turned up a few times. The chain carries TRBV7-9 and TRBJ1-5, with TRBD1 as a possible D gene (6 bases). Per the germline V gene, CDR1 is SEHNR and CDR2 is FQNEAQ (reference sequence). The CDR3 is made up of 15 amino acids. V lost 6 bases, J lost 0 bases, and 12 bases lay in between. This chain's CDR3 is CASSRPGASNQPQHF. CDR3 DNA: TGTGCCAGCAGTCGACCGGGGGCTAGCAATCAGCCCCAGCATTTT.

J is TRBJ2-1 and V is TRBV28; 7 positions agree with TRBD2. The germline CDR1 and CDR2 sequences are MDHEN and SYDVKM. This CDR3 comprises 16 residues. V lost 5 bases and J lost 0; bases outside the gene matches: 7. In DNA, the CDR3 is TGTGCCAGCAGTGCTCCGGGACTAAGCTCCTACAATGAGCAGTTCTTC. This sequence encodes CASSAPGLSSYNEQFF.

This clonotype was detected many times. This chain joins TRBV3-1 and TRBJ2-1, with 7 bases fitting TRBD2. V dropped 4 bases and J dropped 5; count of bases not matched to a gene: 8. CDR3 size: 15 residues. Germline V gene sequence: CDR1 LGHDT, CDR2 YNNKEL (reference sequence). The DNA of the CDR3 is TGTGCCAGCAGCCTCCGGGACTATGGCAACAATGAGCAGTTCTTC. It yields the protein CASSLRDYGNNEQFF.

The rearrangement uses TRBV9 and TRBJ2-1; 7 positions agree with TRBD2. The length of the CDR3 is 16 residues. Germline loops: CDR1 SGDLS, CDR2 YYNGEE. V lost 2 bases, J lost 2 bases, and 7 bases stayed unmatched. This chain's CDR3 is CASSVGGGAPYNEQFF. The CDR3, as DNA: TGTGCCAGCAGCGTCGGGGGAGGGGCCCCCTACAATGAGCAGTTCTTC.

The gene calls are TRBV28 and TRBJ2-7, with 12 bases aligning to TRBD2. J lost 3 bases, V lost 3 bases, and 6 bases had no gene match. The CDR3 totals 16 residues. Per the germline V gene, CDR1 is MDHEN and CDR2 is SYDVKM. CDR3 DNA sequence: TGTGCCAGCAGTTTTGCTAGCGGGAGGGCCCTCTACGAGCAGTACTTC. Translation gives CASSFASGRALYEQYF.

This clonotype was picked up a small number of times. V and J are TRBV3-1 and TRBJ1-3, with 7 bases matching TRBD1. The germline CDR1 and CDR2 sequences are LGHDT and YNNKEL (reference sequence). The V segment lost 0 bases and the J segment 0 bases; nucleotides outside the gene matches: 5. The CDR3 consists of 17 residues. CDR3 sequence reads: CASSQDLGTVSGNTIYF. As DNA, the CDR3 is TGTGCCAGCAGCCAAGATCTTGGGACAGTCTCTGGAAACACCATATATTTT.

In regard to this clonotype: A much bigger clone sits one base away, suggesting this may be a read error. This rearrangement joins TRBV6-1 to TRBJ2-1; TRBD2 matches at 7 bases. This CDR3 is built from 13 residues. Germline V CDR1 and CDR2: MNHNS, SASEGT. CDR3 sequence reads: CACSGGVSQEQFF. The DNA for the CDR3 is TGTGCCTGCAGTGGGGGGGTTTCCCAGGAGCAGTTCTTC.